This T cell receptor (beta chain) was captured by sequencing in a study of blood T cells in healthy people across ages. Turning to the study itself: About one barcoded TCR beta cDNA was captured per two T cells. Study-wide results and limits: Because sorting was not performed, PBMCs prevented conclusive naive versus antigen-experienced comparison. TCR beta diversity, measured per million T cells, fell in a roughly linear way with age.

This clonotype has only a few counts. The antigen remains undetermined. Germline CDR1 MNHEY, CDR2 SVGEGT. V shed 6 bases, J shed 5 bases, and the junction held 6 bases outside the gene matches. This CDR3 is built from 13 residues. For the second PCR, which ran for roughly 7 to 11 cycles, a sample-barcoded 5' primer and a J-beta primer mix were used. TCRdb used MiXCR to reprocess the 5' RACE reads, holding one entry per CDR3 protein. This table holds hundreds of thousands of distinct CDR3 sequences, approximately 21% found once. V usage is TRBV6-2 or TRBV6-3 and J usage is TRBJ2-5; 7 bases match TRBD1. What was sequenced was blood. The receptor comes from a man between 70 and 80 years old in good health. The DNA for the CDR3 is TGTGCCAGCAGACCGACAGGGCGGGAGACCCAGTACTTC. It specifies CASRPTGRETQYF.